The entry that follows covers one T cell receptor beta chain sequence. Its target is not known. The data originate from a study of cytomegalovirus exposure and HLA in healthy donors. General study results and limits: The study listed 150 to 200 cytomegalovirus-associated TCR beta chains. Across donors, most TCRs were seen rarely, yet some public ones were widespread.

Produced via immunoSEQ multiplex PCR; TCRdb's table is partial and in-frame only. The repertoire holds about 98,000 clones, with about 95% as singletons. The clonotype was recovered from a woman between 18 and 29 years old in good health and CMV-seronegative. Material for sequencing was PBMCs.

Here the CDR3 DNA reads TGCGCCAGCAGCCAAAGGGGGCAGGGAAGGGGCGAGCAGTACTTC. It yields the protein CASSQRGQGRGEQYF. This chain connects TRBV4-1 to TRBJ2-7; 7 bases map to TRBD1. The CDR3 has 15 residues. The V gene end was trimmed by 2 bases and the J gene end by 6 bases; junction bases not matched to a gene: 10. Germline V gene data show CDR1 as MGHRA and CDR2 as YSYEKL.